This T cell receptor beta chain was documented in a study of blood T cell repertoires in COVID-19. Study details: Sites in the United States, Italy and Spain provided acute and convalescent COVID-19 samples. PBMCs, B-cell-depleted T cells, or T cells provided the cDNA or gDNA that made up the material.

This CDR3 contains 15 residues. The V gene lost 3 bases and the J gene lost 2 bases, with 13 bases spanning the gap. Per the germline V gene, CDR1 is SGHDT and CDR2 is YYEEEE. Here immunoSEQ multiplex PCR was the method, and the copy in TCRdb shows in-frame clones only, minus some. Here the sample spans about 310,000 clones, around nine tenths being singletons. The sequenced sample was PBMCs or T cells enriched from blood (not recorded which). The J gene is TRBJ2-3, the V gene TRBV5-6; D is perhaps TRBD2 (5 bases). The TCR sequence derives from a woman in her 30s who had recovered from COVID-19. Written as DNA, the CDR3 is TGTGCCAGCAGCTCGAGGGTTGGGGTCACAGATACGCAGTATTTT. This sequence encodes CASSSRVGVTDTQYF.